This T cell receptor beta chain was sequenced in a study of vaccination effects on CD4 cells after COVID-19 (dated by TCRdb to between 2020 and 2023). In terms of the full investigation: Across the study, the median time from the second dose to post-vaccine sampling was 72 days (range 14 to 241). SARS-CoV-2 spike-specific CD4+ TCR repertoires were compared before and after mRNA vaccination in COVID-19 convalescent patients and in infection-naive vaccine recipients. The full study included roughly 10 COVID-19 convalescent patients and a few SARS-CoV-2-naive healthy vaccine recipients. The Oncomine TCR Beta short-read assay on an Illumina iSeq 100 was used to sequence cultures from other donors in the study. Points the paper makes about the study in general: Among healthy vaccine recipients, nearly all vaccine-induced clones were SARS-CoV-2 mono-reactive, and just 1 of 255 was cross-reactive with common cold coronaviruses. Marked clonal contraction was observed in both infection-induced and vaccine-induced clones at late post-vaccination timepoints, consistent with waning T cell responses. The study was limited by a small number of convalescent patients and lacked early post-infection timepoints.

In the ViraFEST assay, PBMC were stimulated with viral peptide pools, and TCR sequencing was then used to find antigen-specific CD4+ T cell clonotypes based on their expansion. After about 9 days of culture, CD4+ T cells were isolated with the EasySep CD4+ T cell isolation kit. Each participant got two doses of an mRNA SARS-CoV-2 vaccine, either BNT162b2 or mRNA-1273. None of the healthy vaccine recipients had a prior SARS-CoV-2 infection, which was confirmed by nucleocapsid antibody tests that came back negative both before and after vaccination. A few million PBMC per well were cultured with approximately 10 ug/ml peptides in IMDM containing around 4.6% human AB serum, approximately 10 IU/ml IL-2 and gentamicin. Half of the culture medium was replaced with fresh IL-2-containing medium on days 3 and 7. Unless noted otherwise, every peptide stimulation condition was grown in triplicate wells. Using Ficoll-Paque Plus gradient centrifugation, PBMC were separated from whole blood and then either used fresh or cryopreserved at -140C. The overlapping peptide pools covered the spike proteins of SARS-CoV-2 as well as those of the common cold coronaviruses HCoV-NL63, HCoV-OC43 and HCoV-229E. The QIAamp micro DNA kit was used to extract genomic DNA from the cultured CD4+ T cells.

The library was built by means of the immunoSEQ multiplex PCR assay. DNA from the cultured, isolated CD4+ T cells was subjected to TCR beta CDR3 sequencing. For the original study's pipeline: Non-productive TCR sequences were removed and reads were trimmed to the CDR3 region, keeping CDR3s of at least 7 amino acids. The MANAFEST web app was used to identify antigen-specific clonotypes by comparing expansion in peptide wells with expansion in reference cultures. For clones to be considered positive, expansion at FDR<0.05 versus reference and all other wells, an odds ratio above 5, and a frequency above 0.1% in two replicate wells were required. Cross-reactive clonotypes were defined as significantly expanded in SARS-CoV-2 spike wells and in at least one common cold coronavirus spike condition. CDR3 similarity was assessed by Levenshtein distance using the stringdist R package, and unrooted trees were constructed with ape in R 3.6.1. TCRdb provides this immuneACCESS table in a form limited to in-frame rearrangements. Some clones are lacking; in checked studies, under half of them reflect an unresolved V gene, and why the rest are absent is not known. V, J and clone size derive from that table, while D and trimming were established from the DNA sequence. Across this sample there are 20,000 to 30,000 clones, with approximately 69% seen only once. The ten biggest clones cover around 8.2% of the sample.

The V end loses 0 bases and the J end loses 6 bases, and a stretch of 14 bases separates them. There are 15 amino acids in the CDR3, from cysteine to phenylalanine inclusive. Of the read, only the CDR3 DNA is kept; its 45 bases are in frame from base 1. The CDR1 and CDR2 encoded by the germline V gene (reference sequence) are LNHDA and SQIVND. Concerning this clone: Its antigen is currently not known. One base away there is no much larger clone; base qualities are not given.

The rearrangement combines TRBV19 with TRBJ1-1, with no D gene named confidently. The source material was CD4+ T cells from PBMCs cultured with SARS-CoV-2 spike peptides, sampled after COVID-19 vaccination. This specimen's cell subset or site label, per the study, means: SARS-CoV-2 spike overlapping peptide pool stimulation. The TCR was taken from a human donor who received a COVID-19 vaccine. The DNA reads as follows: TGTGCCAGTAGTATAGAGCAGCGGGTCGGGTCTGAAGCTTTCTTT. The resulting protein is CASSIEQRVGSEAFF.